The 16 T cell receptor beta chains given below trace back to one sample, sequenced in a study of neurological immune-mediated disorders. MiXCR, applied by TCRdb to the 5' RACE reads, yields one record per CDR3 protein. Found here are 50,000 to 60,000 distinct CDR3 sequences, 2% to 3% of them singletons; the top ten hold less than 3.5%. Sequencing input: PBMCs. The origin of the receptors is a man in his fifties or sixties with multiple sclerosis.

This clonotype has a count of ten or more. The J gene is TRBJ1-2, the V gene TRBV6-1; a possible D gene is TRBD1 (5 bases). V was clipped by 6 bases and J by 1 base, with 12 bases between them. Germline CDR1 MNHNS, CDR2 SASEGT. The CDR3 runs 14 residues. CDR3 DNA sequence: TGTGCCAGCAGACTGACAGCTCTTAACTATGGCTACACCTTC. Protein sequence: CASRLTALNYGYTF.

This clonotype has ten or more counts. The CDR3, as DNA: TGTGCCAGCAGTCACAGGACAGGGGCAAGGTTAAACATTCAGTACTTC. It codes for CASSHRTGARLNIQYF. The rearrangement uses TRBV12-3 or TRBV12-4 and TRBJ2-4; TRBD1 matches at 9 bases. The CDR3 spans 16 residues. V lost 5 bases to trimming and J lost 6 bases; unmatched junction nucleotides: 11.

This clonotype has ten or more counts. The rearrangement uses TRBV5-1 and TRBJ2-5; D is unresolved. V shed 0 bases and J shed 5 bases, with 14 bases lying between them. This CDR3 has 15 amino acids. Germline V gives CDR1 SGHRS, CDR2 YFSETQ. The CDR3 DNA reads TGCGCCAGCAGCTTGGATCCCACCTTACGGGAGACCCAGTACTTC. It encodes CASSLDPTLRETQYF. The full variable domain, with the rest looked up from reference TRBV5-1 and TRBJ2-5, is KAGVTQTPRYLIKTRGQQVTLSCSPISGHRSVSWYQQTPGQGLQFLFEYFSETQRNKGNFPGRFSGRQFSNSRSEMNVSTLELGDSALYLCASSLDPTLRETQYFGPGTRLLVL.

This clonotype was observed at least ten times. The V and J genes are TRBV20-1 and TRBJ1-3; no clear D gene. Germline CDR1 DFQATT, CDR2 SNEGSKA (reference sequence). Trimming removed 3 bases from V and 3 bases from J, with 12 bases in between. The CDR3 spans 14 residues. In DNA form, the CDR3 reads TGCAGTGCTAGGCGGGAAGTGAGTGGAAACACCATATATTTT. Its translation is CSARREVSGNTIYF.

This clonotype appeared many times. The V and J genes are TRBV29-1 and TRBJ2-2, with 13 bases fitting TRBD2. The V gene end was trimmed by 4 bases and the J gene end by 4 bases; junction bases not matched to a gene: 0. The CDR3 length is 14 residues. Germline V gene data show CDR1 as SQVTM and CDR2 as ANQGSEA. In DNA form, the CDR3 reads TGCAGCGTTGGACTAGCGGGGGGCACCGGGGAGCTGTTTTTT. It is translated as CSVGLAGGTGELFF.

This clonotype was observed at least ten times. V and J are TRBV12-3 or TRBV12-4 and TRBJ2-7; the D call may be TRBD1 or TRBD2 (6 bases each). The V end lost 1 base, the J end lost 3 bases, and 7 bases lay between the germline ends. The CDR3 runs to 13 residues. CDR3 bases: TGTGCCAGCAGTTTAGAGGGGGGCTACGAGCAGTACTTC. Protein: CASSLEGGYEQYF.

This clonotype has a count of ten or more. The CDR3 DNA sequence: TGTGCCAGCAGTCGGGGGGACAGGAACACTGAAGCTTTCTTT. This translates into CASSRGDRNTEAFF. The rearrangement links TRBV6-2 or TRBV6-3 to TRBJ1-1, with 7 positions matching TRBD1. The trim removed 5 bases at V and 1 base at J, leaving 4 bases unmatched. The CDR3 loop spans 14 amino acids. Germline V lookup: CDR1 MNHEY, CDR2 SVGEGT.

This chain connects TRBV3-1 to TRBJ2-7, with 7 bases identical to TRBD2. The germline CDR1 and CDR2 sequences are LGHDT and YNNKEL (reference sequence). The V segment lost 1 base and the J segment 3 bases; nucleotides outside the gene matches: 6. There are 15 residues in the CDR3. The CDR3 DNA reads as TGTGCCAGCAGCCAAGGCTTGGGGGGGAACTACGAGCAGTACTTC. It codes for CASSQGLGGNYEQYF.

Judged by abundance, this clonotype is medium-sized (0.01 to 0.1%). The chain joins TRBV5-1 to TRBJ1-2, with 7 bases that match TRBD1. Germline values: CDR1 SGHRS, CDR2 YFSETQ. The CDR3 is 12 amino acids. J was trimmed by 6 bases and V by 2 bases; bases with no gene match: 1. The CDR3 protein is CASSFTGDGYTF. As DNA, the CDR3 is TGCGCCAGCAGCTTTACAGGGGATGGCTACACCTTC.

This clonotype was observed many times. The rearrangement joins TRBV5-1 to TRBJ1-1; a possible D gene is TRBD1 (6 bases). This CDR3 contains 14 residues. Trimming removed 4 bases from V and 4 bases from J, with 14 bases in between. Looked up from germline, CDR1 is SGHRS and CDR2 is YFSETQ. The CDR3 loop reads CASSAGQPGTEAFF. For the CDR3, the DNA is TGCGCCAGCAGCGCAGGACAGCCGGGCACTGAAGCTTTCTTT.

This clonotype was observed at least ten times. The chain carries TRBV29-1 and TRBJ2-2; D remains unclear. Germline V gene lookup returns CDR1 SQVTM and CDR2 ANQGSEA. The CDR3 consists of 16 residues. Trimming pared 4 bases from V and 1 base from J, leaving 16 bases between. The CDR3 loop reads CSVGAALGLNTGELFF. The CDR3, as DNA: TGCAGCGTTGGGGCCGCGCTGGGCCTGAACACCGGGGAGCTGTTTTTT.

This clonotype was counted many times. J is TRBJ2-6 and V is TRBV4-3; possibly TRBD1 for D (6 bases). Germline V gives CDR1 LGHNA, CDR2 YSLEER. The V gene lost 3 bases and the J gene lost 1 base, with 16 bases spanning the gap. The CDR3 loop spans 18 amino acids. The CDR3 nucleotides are TGCGCCAGCAGCCACAGGGGTCCTGACCTTTCTGGGGCCAACGTCCTGACTTTC. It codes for CASSHRGPDLSGANVLTF.

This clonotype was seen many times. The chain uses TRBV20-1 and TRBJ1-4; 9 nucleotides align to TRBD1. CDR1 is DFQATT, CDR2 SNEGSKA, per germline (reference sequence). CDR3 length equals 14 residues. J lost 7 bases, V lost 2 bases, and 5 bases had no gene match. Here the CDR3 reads CSARPGTGREKLFF. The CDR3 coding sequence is TGCAGTGCTAGACCCGGGACAGGGCGTGAAAAACTGTTTTTT.

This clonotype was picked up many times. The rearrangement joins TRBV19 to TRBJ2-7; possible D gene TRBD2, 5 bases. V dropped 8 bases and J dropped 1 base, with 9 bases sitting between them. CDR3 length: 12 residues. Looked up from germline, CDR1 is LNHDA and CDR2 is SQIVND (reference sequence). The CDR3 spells CASPSGSYEQYF. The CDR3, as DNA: TGTGCCAGTCCAAGCGGATCCTACGAGCAGTACTTC.

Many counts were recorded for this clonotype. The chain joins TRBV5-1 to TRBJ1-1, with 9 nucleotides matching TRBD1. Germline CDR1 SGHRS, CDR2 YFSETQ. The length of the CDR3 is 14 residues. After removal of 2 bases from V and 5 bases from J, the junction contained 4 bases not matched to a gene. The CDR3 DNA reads TGCGCCAGCAGCTTCCGACAGGGGGGAACTGAAGCTTTCTTT. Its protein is CASSFRQGGTEAFF.

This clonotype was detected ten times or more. CDR3: CASSAWAASQETQYF. CDR3 DNA: TGTGCCAGCAGCGCTTGGGCAGCATCACAAGAGACCCAGTACTTC. The gene calls are TRBV9 and TRBJ2-5; D uncertain. This CDR3 has 15 residues. V lost 3 bases and J lost 2, with 14 bases in between. The germline V gene has CDR1 SGDLS and CDR2 YYNGEE. The entire variable domain, with the rest obtained from reference TRBV9 and TRBJ2-5, is as follows: DSGVTQTPKHLITATGQRVTLRCSPRSGDLSVYWYQQSLDQGLQFLIQYYNGEERAKGNILERFSAQQFPDLHSELNLSSLELGDSALYFCASSAWAASQETQYFGPGTRLLVL.